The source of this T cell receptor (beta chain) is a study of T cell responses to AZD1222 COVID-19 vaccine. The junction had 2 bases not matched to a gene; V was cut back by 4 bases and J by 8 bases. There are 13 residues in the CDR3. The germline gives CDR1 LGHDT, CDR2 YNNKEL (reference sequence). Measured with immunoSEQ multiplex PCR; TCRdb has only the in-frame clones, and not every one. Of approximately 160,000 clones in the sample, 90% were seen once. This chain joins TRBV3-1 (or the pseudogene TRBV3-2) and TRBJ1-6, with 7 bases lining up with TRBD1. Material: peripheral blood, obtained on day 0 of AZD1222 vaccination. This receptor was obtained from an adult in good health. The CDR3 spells CASSRQGDSPLHF. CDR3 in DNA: TGTGCCAGCAGCCGACAGGGAGATTCACCCCTCCACTTT.